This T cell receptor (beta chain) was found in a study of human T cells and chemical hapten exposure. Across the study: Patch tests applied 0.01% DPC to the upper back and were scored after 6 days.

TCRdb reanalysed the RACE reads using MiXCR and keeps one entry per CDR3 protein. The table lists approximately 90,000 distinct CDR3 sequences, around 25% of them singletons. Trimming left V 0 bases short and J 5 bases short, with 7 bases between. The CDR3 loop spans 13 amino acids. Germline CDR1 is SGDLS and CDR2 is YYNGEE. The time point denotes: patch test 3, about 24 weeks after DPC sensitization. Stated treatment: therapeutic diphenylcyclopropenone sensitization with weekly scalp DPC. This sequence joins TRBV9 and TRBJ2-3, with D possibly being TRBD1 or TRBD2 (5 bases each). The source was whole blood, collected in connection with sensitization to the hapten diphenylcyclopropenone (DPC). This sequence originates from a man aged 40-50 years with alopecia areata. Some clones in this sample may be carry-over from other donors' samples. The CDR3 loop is CASSVAGLDTQYF. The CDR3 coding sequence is TGTGCCAGCAGCGTAGCGGGGCTAGATACGCAGTATTTT.